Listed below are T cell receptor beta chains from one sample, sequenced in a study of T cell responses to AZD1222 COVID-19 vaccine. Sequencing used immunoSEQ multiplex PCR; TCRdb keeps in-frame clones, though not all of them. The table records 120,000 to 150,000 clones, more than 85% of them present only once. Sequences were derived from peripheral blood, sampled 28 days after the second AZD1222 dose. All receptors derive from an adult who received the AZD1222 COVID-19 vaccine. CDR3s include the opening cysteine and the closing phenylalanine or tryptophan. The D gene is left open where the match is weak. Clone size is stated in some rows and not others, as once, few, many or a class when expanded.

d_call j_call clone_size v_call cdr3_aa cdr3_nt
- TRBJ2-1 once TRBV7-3 CASSLFGGEASYNEQFF TGTGCCAGCAGCTTATTTGGGGGAGAGGCCTCCTACAATGAGCAGTTCTTC
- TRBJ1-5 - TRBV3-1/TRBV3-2 CASSQGHSNQPQHF TGTGCCAGCAGCCAAGGGCATAGCAATCAGCCCCAGCATTTT
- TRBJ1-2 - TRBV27 CASSLTGGYGYTF TGTGCCAGCAGTTTAACAGGAGGGTATGGCTACACCTTC
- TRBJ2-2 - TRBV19 CASHQLRDIRGTGELFF TGTGCCAGTCACCAGTTGAGGGACATACGAGGCACCGGGGAGCTGTTTTTT
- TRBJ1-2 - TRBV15 CATSRVGRTQPGYTF TGTGCCACCAGCAGAGTTGGCAGGACTCAACCTGGCTACACCTTC
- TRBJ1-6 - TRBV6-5 CASSGRDRPLHF TGTGCCAGCAGCGGTCGGGACCGACCCCTCCACTTT
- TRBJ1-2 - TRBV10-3 CAISEVREGGYTF TGTGCCATCAGTGAGGTCCGGGAGGGAGGCTACACCTTC
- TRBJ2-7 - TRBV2 CASKGAQGLVEQYF TGTGCCAGCAAGGGCGCCCAGGGCCTAGTCGAGCAGTACTTC
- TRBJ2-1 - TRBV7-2 CASSLPQGAYEQFF TGTGCCAGCAGCTTACCCCAGGGAGCGTATGAGCAGTTCTTC
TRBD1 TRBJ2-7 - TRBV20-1 CSASGDRGRMGGPSGPPIYEQYF TGCAGTGCTAGTGGCGACAGGGGGCGTATGGGGGGCCCAAGCGGGCCTCCGATCTACGAGCAGTACTTC